This T cell receptor beta chain came from a study of glioma-infiltrating T cells. Amplification of TCR alpha and beta CDR3 regions from RNA used iRepertoire nested multiplex PCR. Input was 100-400 ng of tissue mRNA or PBMC total RNA. TCRdb analysed the multiplex PCR reads with MiXCR anew, one entry per CDR3 protein. The sample contains about 140,000 distinct CDR3 sequences, about two fifths of which appear only once. Findings and limits, study-wide: Gliomas, especially low-grade, showed above-expected tissue-blood divergence; non-neoplastic patients showed below.

This clonotype was found a few times. Its antigen is not identified. Specimen: glioma tissue, nonneoplastic brain tissue, or PBMCs (not recorded which). This receptor was taken from a human donor with low-grade glioma or glioblastoma, undergoing nonglioma brain surgery, or in good health (not recorded which).

The CDR3 here is CASSYNPRNYGYTF. CDR3 in DNA: TGTGCCAGCAGCTATAACCCTCGTAACTATGGCTACACCTTC. V and J are TRBV6-1 and TRBJ1-2, with D hard to call. The V end lost 6 bases, the J end lost 1 base, and 12 bases lay between the germline ends. The V gene's germline CDR1 is MNHNS and CDR2 SASEGT. CDR3 length equals 14 residues.